Following are 9 T cell receptor beta chains from one sample sequenced in a study of tumor-infiltrating lymphocytes in primary liver carcinoma. With around 500 ng total RNA as template and a constant-region primer, TCR beta cDNA was made. It was through three nested multiplex PCR rounds of slightly modified ARM-PCR that TCR beta libraries arose. TRBV1-TRBV30 forward and Cbeta reverse primers drove the first two approximately 10-cycle rounds. Via MiXCR, TCRdb re-called the multiplex PCR reads, giving one row per CDR3 protein. This sample has more than 45,000 distinct CDR3 sequences, with 70% to 80% found just once. Taking roughly 20-32 mg of unsorted bulk tissue, the authors co-extracted RNA and DNA. Sequenced material: liver tumor tissue from sampling region 5. Stated subset: tumor region T5, tumor centre. The receptor set was obtained from a man aged 35 to 55 with primary liver carcinoma and hepatitis B virus infection.

With respect to this clonotype: An end of the junction differs from the germline gene, which may be a read error. The J gene is TRBJ1-1, the V gene TRBV12-3 or TRBV12-4; 7 bases are shared with TRBD1. The CDR3 length is 14 residues. The CDR3 sequence is CVSTLGQENTEAFF. The DNA of the CDR3 is TGTGTCAGCACCCTAGGACAGGAAAACACTGAAGCTTTCTTT.

Details on this clonotype: Mismatch with germline at one junction end may stem from a read error. The chain employs TRBV30 and TRBJ2-1, with 7 bases lining up with TRBD2. The CDR3 extends over 13 amino acids. Germline V gene sequence: CDR1 GTSNPN, CDR2 SVGIG (reference sequence). CDR3 sequence reads: CAWHPSGNNKQFF. The CDR3 bases are TGTGCCTGGCATCCCAGCGGGAACAATAAGCAGTTCTTC.

Comment on this clonotype: Germline and junction disagree at one end, which may indicate a read error. The V gene is TRBV29-1, the J gene TRBJ2-3; D gene uncertain. Germline V gene lookup returns CDR1 SQVTM and CDR2 ANQGSEA. The CDR3 extends over 16 amino acids. The CDR3 sequence: CSVAGVNGRSIDTQYF. The CDR3 DNA is TGCAGCGTCGCTGGAGTTAATGGACGTAGCATAGATACGCAGTATTTT.

On this clonotype: One end of the junction fails to match germline, which may point to a read error. The CDR3 DNA reads TGTGCCACCAGTTTTCTGGGACCGCCGCTGAGCCCCTATAATTCACCCCTCCACTTT. This encodes CATSFLGPPLSPYNSPLHF. V usage is TRBV28 and J usage is TRBJ1-6; tentatively, D is TRBD1 (5 bases). This CDR3 spans 19 amino acids. Germline CDR1 reads MDHEN; CDR2 reads SYDVKM.

This rearrangement joins TRBV5-6 to TRBJ1-5; D is uncertain. Trimming took off 3 bases at V and 5 bases at J, with 6 bases between the two ends. CDR1 is SGHDT, CDR2 YYEEEE, per germline. This CDR3 is 12 amino acids long. As DNA, the CDR3 is TGTGCCAGCAGCTGGGAGGATCAGCCCCAGCATTTT. Protein sequence: CASSWEDQPQHF.

A word on this clonotype: With a much larger clone just one base away, this may be a read error. The rearrangement joins TRBV2 to TRBJ2-2; tentatively, D is TRBD2 (6 bases). Germline V gene data show CDR1 as SNHLY and CDR2 as FYNNEI. CDR3 size: 11 residues. DNA for the CDR3: TGTGCCAGCGGCGACTCCGGGGGGCTGTTTTTT. It translates to CASGDSGGLFF.

This clonotype was observed at least ten times. The V gene is TRBV7-9, the J gene TRBJ2-1, with 7 bases aligning to TRBD1. The CDR3 runs 14 residues. Trimming removed 0 bases from V and 9 bases from J; junction bases left unmatched: 5. Germline V CDR1 and CDR2: SEHNR, FQNEAQ (reference sequence). The CDR3 bases are TGTGCCAGCAGCTTAGCTGCAGGGGGTACTGAGCAGTTCTTC. It specifies CASSLAAGGTEQFF.

This clonotype has just a few counts. The V call is TRBV6-2 or TRBV6-3, the J call TRBJ2-1, with 14 positions matching TRBD2. This CDR3 spans 16 amino acids. The V segment lost 6 bases and the J segment 6 bases; nucleotides outside the gene matches: 7. Germline CDR1 reads MNHEY; CDR2 reads SVGEGT. CDR3 residues: CASRPRTSGGTNEQFF. The CDR3 DNA reads TGTGCCAGCAGGCCCAGGACTAGCGGGGGGACCAATGAGCAGTTCTTC.

This clonotype was observed at least ten times. CDR3 nucleotides: TGCAGCGTCAGAGGGGGCCCAAATCAGCCCCAGCATTTT. This translates into CSVRGGPNQPQHF. This chain links TRBV29-1 with TRBJ1-5; 7 bases line up with TRBD1. The CDR3 spans 13 residues. Losses at the gene ends were 6 bases for V and 4 bases for J; bases not matched to a gene: 6. The germline V gene encodes CDR1 SQVTM and CDR2 ANQGSEA.